A single T cell receptor (beta chain) is shown here with its context. Its cognate antigen is unknown. Mouse names are used for the genes. With the read ending 4 residues before the CDR3 end, the germline J gene is used to fill in that end. RNA was isolated and reverse transcribed to cDNA, the sequencing template. The protocol was immunoSEQ multiplex PCR, while the TCRdb copy is restricted to in-frame clones and leaves out a portion. The sample lists some 110,000 clones, none appearing once, the ten largest making up less than 20%. The CDR3 sequence is 15 residues long. Germline CDR1 and CDR2: NSHNY and SYGAGN. The V and J ends lost 4 bases and 4 bases, in that order; junction bases with no gene match: 8. This entry belongs to a study of CD8+ T cells in alopecia areata. Study at large: The graft donors were approximately 6-12-month-old C3H/HeJ mice with spontaneous alopecia, and their skin went to 7-10-week-old female C3H/HeJ mice.

Points from the study as a whole: Sequence data from scalp samples additionally include resident alphabeta T cells of normal skin. Clarity of TCR sharing across patients fell short of that in mice, possibly HLA-related. Especially in alopecia totalis/universalis, lesional scalp showed greater clonality than normal scalp did.

Input material: lesional skin. V and J are TRBV13-1 and TRBJ1-2; 9 bases are shared with TRBD1. The sequence was collected from a C3H/HeJ mouse with alopecia areata. The MHC haplotype recorded for the strain is H2-k. CDR3 in amino acids: CASSNRDRDSSDYTF. CDR3 bases read: TGTGCCAGCAGTAACCGGGACAGGGATTCCTCC.